These 21 T cell receptor beta chains were all obtained from the same sample, sequenced in a study of blood T cell repertoires in COVID-19. Method: immunoSEQ multiplex PCR; TCRdb's copy keeps in-frame clones and lacks some. The table records about 67,000 clones, 87% of them present only once. What was sequenced was peripheral blood. The receptors derive from a man in his fifties or sixties with active COVID-19.

The chain employs TRBV28 and TRBJ1-1; maybe TRBD1 (5 bases). From germline, CDR1 is MDHEN and CDR2 SYDVKM. The CDR3 has 12 amino acids. V shed 6 bases and J shed 6 bases, with 11 bases lying between them. The CDR3 nucleotides are TGTGCCAGCAGGGGGCTTTTCTCTGAAGCTTTCTTT. Translation gives CASRGLFSEAFF. Based on the CDR3 plus reference TRBV28 and TRBJ1-1, the full variable domain is DVKVTQSSRYLVKRTGEKVFLECVQDMDHENMFWYRQDPGLGLRLIYFSYDVKMKEKGDIPEGYSVSREKKERFSLILESASTNQTSMYLCASRGLFSEAFFGQGTRLTVV.

The chain recombines TRBV12-3 or TRBV12-4 with TRBJ1-4; possible D gene TRBD1, 6 bases. V gave up 2 bases and J gave up 7 bases, with 8 bases separating them. The CDR3 extends over 13 amino acids. The CDR3 DNA reads TGTGCCAGCAGTTTAAGGACAGCTGAAAAACTGTTTTTT. It encodes CASSLRTAEKLFF.

The chain combines TRBV28 with TRBJ1-1; D ambiguous. Trimming left V 3 bases short and J 3 bases short, with 14 bases between. The V gene's germline CDR1 is MDHEN and CDR2 SYDVKM. The CDR3 runs 15 residues. This CDR3 is CASSLVLPRHTEAFF. The CDR3 nucleotides are TGTGCCAGCAGTTTGGTGCTGCCGAGGCACACTGAAGCTTTCTTT.

This clone was seen a handful of times. The V gene is TRBV5-1, the J gene TRBJ2-5; a possible D gene is TRBD2 (6 bases). The V gene lost 0 bases and the J gene lost 4 bases, with 10 bases spanning the gap. The CDR3 contains 14 residues. Germline V gives CDR1 SGHRS, CDR2 YFSETQ. CDR3 residues: CASSLVGGSETQYF. The CDR3 DNA follows: TGCGCCAGCAGCTTGGTTGGGGGGTCAGAGACCCAGTACTTC.

J is TRBJ2-5 and V is TRBV19; tentative D call: TRBD2 (6 bases). V lost 4 bases, J lost 1 base, and 13 bases lay in between. Per germline, CDR1 LNHDA and CDR2 SQIVND (reference sequence). CDR3 length: 15 amino acids. The DNA of the CDR3 is TGTGCCAGTAGTACAAGCGGGCTGCCCCAAGAGACCCAGTACTTC. Translated: CASSTSGLPQETQYF.

This rearrangement joins TRBV28 to TRBJ2-3, with TRBD2 matching 8 bases. CDR1 MDHEN and CDR2 SYDVKM come from the germline V gene. The V gene end was trimmed by 3 bases and the J gene end by 4 bases; junction bases not matched to a gene: 6. The CDR3 has 15 residues. This CDR3 reads CASSLSGSWADTQYF. CDR3 DNA: TGTGCCAGCAGTTTGAGCGGGAGTTGGGCAGATACGCAGTATTTT.

The chain is built from TRBV4-1 and TRBJ2-5, with 10 bases that match TRBD2. CDR1 and CDR2 (germline): MGHRA, YSYEKL. J lost 4 bases, V lost 5 bases, and 4 bases had no gene match. The CDR3 is 14 amino acids. Here the CDR3 reads CASSGAGGRETQYF. DNA for the CDR3: TGCGCCAGCAGCGGAGCGGGAGGGAGAGAGACCCAGTACTTC.

This clone was seen a single time. This chain uses TRBV18 with TRBJ2-5, with 7 nucleotides matching TRBD1. Germline CDR1 and CDR2: KGHSH and LQKENI. The CDR3 covers 15 residues. V shed 6 bases and J 5 bases; nucleotides not matched to a gene: 12. Here the CDR3 reads CASSLRQGNLETQYF. In DNA, the CDR3 is TGTGCCAGCTCTCTTAGACAGGGAAATTTGGAGACCCAGTACTTC.

The gene calls are TRBV29-1 and TRBJ1-3; D call uncertain. Between the trimmed V and J ends, which lost 3 bases and 2 bases, there was a span of 5 bases. Germline V gene sequence: CDR1 SQVTM, CDR2 ANQGSEA. The CDR3 is 12 residues long. The CDR3 reads CSVDSPGNTIYF. The CDR3 nucleotides are TGCAGCGTTGATAGCCCTGGAAACACCATATATTTT.

This chain connects TRBV6-1 to TRBJ2-5, with TRBD2 matching 10 bases. The CDR3 contains 13 residues. Per germline, CDR1 MNHNS and CDR2 SASEGT. V was pared by 6 bases and J by 5 bases, with 3 bases of the junction left unmatched. The CDR3 DNA is TGTGCCAGCAGCACGGGACTAGCGGAGACCCAGTACTTC. Translated, it gives CASSTGLAETQYF.

The chain combines TRBV2 with TRBJ1-1; 8 nucleotides align to TRBD1. Looked up from germline, CDR1 is SNHLY and CDR2 is FYNNEI. CDR3 length equals 13 residues. V shed 11 bases and J 4 bases; nucleotides not matched to a gene: 9. CDR3 nucleotide sequence: TGTGCCGGCGACAGGGGCTTTGGCACTGAAGCTTTCTTT. The encoded protein is CAGDRGFGTEAFF.

The V call is TRBV4-3, the J call TRBJ2-7; 8 bases match TRBD2. After removal of 0 bases from V and 3 bases from J, the junction contained 4 bases not matched to a gene. Germline V CDR1 and CDR2: LGHNA, YSLEER. The CDR3 extends over 15 amino acids. CDR3: CASSQELADNYEQYF. The CDR3 DNA reads as TGCGCCAGCAGCCAAGAACTAGCGGATAACTACGAGCAGTACTTC.

J is TRBJ1-2 and V is TRBV30, with D hard to call. The ends were cut back, 5 bases at V and 11 bases at J, with 21 bases in the middle. The CDR3 loop spans 13 amino acids. CDR1 and CDR2 from the germline V gene are GTSNPN and SVGIG (reference sequence). CDR3 region: CAWAPPLDSPYTF. CDR3 bases: TGTGCCTGGGCCCCCCCCCTAGATTCTCCGTACACCTTC.

V is TRBV7-6 and J is TRBJ2-1, with 11 bases lining up with TRBD2. Trimming removed 9 bases from V and 4 bases from J; junction bases left unmatched: 8. CDR1 SGHVS and CDR2 FNYEAQ come from the germline V gene. The CDR3 length is 15 residues. CDR3 sequence reads: CASKTGTSGYNEQFF. CDR3 DNA sequence: TGTGCCAGTAAGACCGGGACTAGCGGATACAATGAGCAGTTCTTC.

The gene calls are TRBV9 and TRBJ1-3; 7 bases are a match to TRBD1. Germline V lookup: CDR1 SGDLS, CDR2 YYNGEE. This CDR3 spans 14 amino acids. With 3 bases clipped from V and 2 bases from J, the junction kept 2 bases outside the gene matches. This CDR3 reads CASSEGQTGNTIYF. CDR3 coding DNA: TGTGCCAGCAGCGAGGGACAGACTGGAAACACCATATATTTT.

The chain uses TRBV5-1 and TRBJ2-3; D not resolved. The CDR3 extends over 14 amino acids. Trimming pared 0 bases from V and 3 bases from J, leaving 8 bases between. Germline values: CDR1 SGHRS, CDR2 YFSETQ. DNA of the CDR3: TGCGCCAGCAGCTTGGAGGCGGCAACAGATACGCAGTATTTT. Its protein product is CASSLEAATDTQYF.

The chain employs TRBV9 and TRBJ2-5; D is possibly TRBD2 (6 bases). Germline V gene lookup returns CDR1 SGDLS and CDR2 YYNGEE. Trimming cost V 4 bases and J 4 bases, with 17 bases left between them. This CDR3 is 15 amino acids long. The CDR3 DNA reads as TGTGCCAGCAGCCTCGGAGGGCTCGGGACAGAGACCCAGTACTTC. It codes for CASSLGGLGTETQYF.

DNA of the CDR3: TGCGCCAGCAGCTTGGGCGGTAGAACCAATGAGCAGTTCTTC. Its translation is CASSLGGRTNEQFF. This chain uses TRBV5-1 with TRBJ2-1, with D uncertain. Germline loops: CDR1 SGHRS, CDR2 YFSETQ. The CDR3 covers 14 residues. V lost 0 bases and J lost 6, with 10 bases in between. The complete variable domain, with remaining parts taken from reference TRBV5-1 and TRBJ2-1, reads KAGVTQTPRYLIKTRGQQVTLSCSPISGHRSVSWYQQTPGQGLQFLFEYFSETQRNKGNFPGRFSGRQFSNSRSEMNVSTLELGDSALYLCASSLGGRTNEQFFGPGTRLTVL.

This chain connects TRBV19 to TRBJ1-1; 11 nucleotides align to TRBD1. J was trimmed by 5 bases and V by 6 bases; bases with no gene match: 5. From germline, CDR1 is LNHDA and CDR2 SQIVND (reference sequence). CDR3 length: 14 residues. CDR3 protein: CASRWTGGGTEAFF. The CDR3, as DNA: TGTGCCAGTAGATGGACAGGGGGCGGTACTGAAGCTTTCTTT.

The rearrangement joins TRBV6-5 to TRBJ2-7; a weak D match, TRBD1 (5 bases). Germline values: CDR1 MNHEY, CDR2 SVGAGI. The CDR3 extends over 12 amino acids. Trimming pared 5 bases from V and 4 bases from J, leaving 9 bases between. The CDR3 region has the DNA TGTGCCAGCAGTCTTCAGGGTTACGAGCAGTACTTC. Protein sequence: CASSLQGYEQYF.

The J gene is TRBJ2-3, the V gene TRBV7-8; D remains ambiguous. V lost 3 bases to trimming and J lost 6 bases, with 19 bases between them. The CDR3 runs 16 residues. CDR1 and CDR2 (germline): SGHVS, FQNEAQ. The CDR3 nucleotides read TGTGCCAGCAGCTTTGCCTCATTTATGCGAGAGGATACGCAGTATTTT. Protein sequence: CASSFASFMREDTQYF. The full variable domain, with the rest looked up from reference TRBV7-8 and TRBJ2-3, is GAGVSQSPRYKVAKRGQDVALRCDPISGHVSLFWYQQALGQGPEFLTYFQNEAQLDKSGLPSDRFFAERPEGSVSTLKIQRTQQEDSAVYLCASSFASFMREDTQYFGPGTRLTVL.